The 13 T cell receptor beta chains in this list originate from one sample, sequenced in a study of human T cells and chemical hapten exposure. TCRdb recomputed calls from the 5' RACE reads with MiXCR, one row per CDR3 protein. The sample consists of tens of thousands of distinct CDR3 sequences, more than 15% of them appearing once. Unseparated into fractions, whole blood served as the source from which total RNA was extracted. Receptors originate from a female donor in good health.

This sequence joins TRBV29-1 and TRBJ1-5; weak D call: TRBD1 (6 bases). V lost 4 bases, J lost 0 bases, and 10 bases lay in between. The length of the CDR3 is 14 residues. Looked up from germline, CDR1 is SQVTM and CDR2 is ANQGSEA. The chain's CDR3 is CSVGGQYSNQPQHF. The CDR3 DNA follows: TGCAGCGTTGGAGGACAGTATAGCAATCAGCCCCAGCATTTT.

This clonotype was found a few times. The CDR3: CASRPPWGGTREAFF. The CDR3 DNA reads TGTGCCAGCAGGCCCCCATGGGGGGGTACCCGCGAAGCTTTCTTT. The chain couples TRBV6-2 or TRBV6-3 to TRBJ1-1, with D maybe TRBD1 (5 bases). CDR3 length: 15 amino acids. The germline CDR1 and CDR2 sequences are MNHEY and SVGEGT. Deletions cut 6 bases from V and 8 bases from J, with 22 bases between.

The rearrangement links TRBV20-1 to TRBJ1-1; TRBD1 matches 7 bases. J lost 1 base, V lost 2 bases, and 7 bases had no gene match. CDR3 length: 15 amino acids. Germline lookup yields CDR1 DFQATT and CDR2 SNEGSKA (reference sequence). CDR3 DNA: TGCAGTGCTAGACGAGGGGGCGCCGGGAACACTGAAGCTTTCTTT. Protein product: CSARRGGAGNTEAFF.

V and J are TRBV20-1 and TRBJ2-3; 12 bases map to TRBD1. From germline, CDR1 is DFQATT and CDR2 SNEGSKA (reference sequence). The V gene end was trimmed by 6 bases and the J gene end by 3 bases; junction bases not matched to a gene: 7. The CDR3 is 15 residues long. CDR3 sequence reads: CSAQGQGARTDTQYF. CDR3 sequence (DNA): TGCAGTGCCCAGGGACAGGGGGCGAGGACAGATACGCAGTATTTT.

This clonotype is termed medium-sized (0.01 to 0.1%). The J gene is TRBJ2-3, the V gene TRBV6-4; TRBD2 matches 7 bases. Losses at the gene ends were 3 bases for V and 2 bases for J; bases not matched to a gene: 2. Looked up from germline, CDR1 is MRHNA and CDR2 is SNTAGT. The CDR3 consists of 14 residues. The CDR3 protein is CASSEGLDTDTQYF. The CDR3 DNA is TGTGCCAGCAGTGAAGGACTAGACACAGATACGCAGTATTTT.

This clonotype was detected only a few times. The chain links TRBV6-5 to TRBJ2-3, with 7 bases that match TRBD2. CDR1 MNHEY and CDR2 SVGAGI come from the germline V gene. V lost 5 bases, J lost 2 bases, and 10 bases stayed unmatched. This CDR3 comprises 16 residues. The CDR3 is CASSPRRLAVTDTQYF. DNA of the CDR3: TGTGCCAGCAGTCCCCGGAGGCTAGCGGTCACAGATACGCAGTATTTT.

Only a few counts were recorded for this clonotype. This chain connects TRBV7-9 to TRBJ1-4; the match to TRBD1 covers 8 bases. V was pared by 5 bases and J by 8 bases, with 4 bases of the junction left unmatched. Germline V lookup: CDR1 SEHNR, CDR2 FQNEAQ (reference sequence). The CDR3 has 13 amino acids. The CDR3 sequence is CASSNRQGEKLFF. CDR3 DNA: TGTGCCAGCAGCAATAGACAGGGGGAAAAACTGTTTTTT.

The chain is built from TRBV5-1 and TRBJ2-3; no clear D. CDR1 is SGHRS, CDR2 YFSETQ, per germline. The length of the CDR3 is 14 residues. V lost 5 bases and J 2 bases, leaving 12 bases between the germline ends. The CDR3 sequence: CASRPGPFTDTQYF. The DNA for the CDR3 is TGCGCCAGCAGGCCCGGACCCTTCACAGATACGCAGTATTTT.

The genes are TRBV3-1 and TRBJ2-7; the D is unclear. CDR1 is LGHDT and CDR2 is YNNKEL in the germline V gene (reference sequence). The germline V and J ends were trimmed by 1 base and 0 bases, with 4 bases remaining between them. This CDR3 is built from 13 residues. CDR3 bases: TGTGCCAGCAGCCAAGGCTACTCCTACGAGCAGTACTTC. This translates into CASSQGYSYEQYF.

This clonotype showed up just a few times. The V and J genes are TRBV7-2 and TRBJ2-1; tentative D call: TRBD2 (5 bases). CDR1 SGHTA and CDR2 FQGNSA come from the germline V gene. The CDR3 has 14 amino acids. The V gene lost 1 base and the J gene lost 8 bases, with 12 bases spanning the gap. CDR3 nucleotide sequence: TGTGCCAGCAGCTTAGGACCGGGGTCCGATGAGCAGTTCTTC. It codes for CASSLGPGSDEQFF.

The chain uses TRBV7-9 and TRBJ2-3; D is undetermined. The V gene lost 1 base and the J gene lost 5 bases, with 10 bases spanning the gap. CDR3 length: 14 residues. Per germline, CDR1 SEHNR and CDR2 FQNEAQ (reference sequence). Written as DNA, the CDR3 is TGTGCCAGCAGCTTAGGTTTGGCGGTAGATACGCAGTATTTT. This translates into CASSLGLAVDTQYF.

There are a few counts of this clonotype. The rearrangement links TRBV5-6 to TRBJ2-3; 10 bases line up with TRBD1. This CDR3 is 15 amino acids long. Germline V CDR1 and CDR2: SGHDT, YYEEEE. V gave up 5 bases and J gave up 3 bases; unmatched junction bases: 6. CDR3 loop: CASSSTGGSTDTQYF. The CDR3 DNA is TGTGCCAGCAGTTCGACAGGGGGCAGTACAGATACGCAGTATTTT.

The V call is TRBV3-1, the J call TRBJ2-2, with a possible D match to TRBD1 (5 bases). The CDR3 totals 14 residues. V lost 4 bases to trimming and J lost 6 bases, with 12 bases between them. CDR1 LGHDT and CDR2 YNNKEL come from the germline V gene (reference sequence). The CDR3 reads CASSLLLGPGELFF. The CDR3 bases are TGTGCCAGCAGCCTCCTGTTGGGGCCCGGGGAGCTGTTTTTT.